This T cell receptor beta chain was recorded in a study of graft-versus-host responses after intestinal transplantation. Germline CDR1 is MNHEY and CDR2 is SMNVEV (reference sequence). The CDR3 covers 14 residues. V was shortened by 4 bases and J by 0 bases, with 10 bases between the two germline ends. Note on this clone: Its specificity is not known.

Here immunoSEQ multiplex PCR was the method, and the copy in TCRdb shows in-frame clones only, minus some. The table has tens of thousands of clones, approximately 90% seen once. Source: unstimulated CD8+ T cells sorted from spleen or lymph node cells, taken before intestinal transplant. The TCR comes from a human donor who received an intestinal transplant. The chain combines TRBV27 with TRBJ2-7; D is undetermined. This chain's CDR3 is CASSSPESSYEQYF. CDR3 in DNA: TGTGCCAGCAGTTCACCCGAGAGCTCCTACGAGCAGTACTTC.